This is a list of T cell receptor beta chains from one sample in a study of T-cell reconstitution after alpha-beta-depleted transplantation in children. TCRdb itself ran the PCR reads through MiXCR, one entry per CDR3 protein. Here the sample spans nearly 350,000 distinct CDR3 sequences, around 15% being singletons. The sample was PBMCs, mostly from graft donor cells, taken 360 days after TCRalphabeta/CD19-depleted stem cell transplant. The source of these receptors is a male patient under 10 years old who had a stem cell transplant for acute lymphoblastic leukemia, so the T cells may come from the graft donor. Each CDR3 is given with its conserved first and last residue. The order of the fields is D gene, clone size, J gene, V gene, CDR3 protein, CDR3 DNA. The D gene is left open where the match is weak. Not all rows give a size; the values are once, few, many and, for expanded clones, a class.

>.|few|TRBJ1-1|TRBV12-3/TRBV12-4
CASSIIRDPNTEAFF
TGTGCCAGCAGTATCATTCGGGACCCGAACACTGAAGCTTTCTTT
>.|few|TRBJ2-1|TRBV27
CASVTRGSGNEQFF
TGTGCCTCCGTAACGAGGGGGTCGGGAAATGAGCAGTTCTTC
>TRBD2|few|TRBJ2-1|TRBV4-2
CASRGLAGGLDEQFF
TGTGCCAGCAGGGGACTAGCGGGAGGGCTGGATGAGCAGTTCTTC
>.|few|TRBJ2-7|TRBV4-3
CASSQGLRDSLYEQYF
TGCGCCAGCAGCCAAGGGCTACGGGACTCCCTCTACGAGCAGTACTTC
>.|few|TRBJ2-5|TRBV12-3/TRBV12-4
CASSLTVQETQYF
TGTGCCAGCAGTTTAACAGTTCAAGAGACCCAGTACTTC
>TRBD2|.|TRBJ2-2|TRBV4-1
CASSQLDQGGTGELFF
TGCGCCAGCAGCCAACTCGACCAGGGAGGGACCGGGGAGCTGTTTTTT
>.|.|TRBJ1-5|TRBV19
CASSPGPDQPQHF
TGTGCCAGTAGCCCCGGGCCCGATCAGCCCCAGCATTTT
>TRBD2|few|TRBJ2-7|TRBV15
CATSLMTSGTYEQYF
TGTGCCACCAGCCTGATGACTAGCGGAACCTACGAGCAGTACTTC
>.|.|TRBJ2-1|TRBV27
CASSVSSAHSYNEQFF
TGTGCCAGCAGTGTCTCTAGCGCCCACTCCTACAATGAGCAGTTCTTC
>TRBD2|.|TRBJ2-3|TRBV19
CASSTGLAGGADTQYF
TGTGCCAGTAGTACGGGACTAGCGGGAGGAGCGGATACGCAGTATTTT
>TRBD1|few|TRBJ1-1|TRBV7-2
CASSFLDRGGTEAFF
TGTGCCAGCAGCTTCCTTGACAGGGGGGGAACCGAAGCTTTCTTT
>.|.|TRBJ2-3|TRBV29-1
CSVAQRTDTQYF
TGCAGCGTTGCTCAGCGCACAGATACGCAGTATTTT
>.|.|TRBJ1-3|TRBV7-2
CASSLEVGTIYF
TGTGCCAGCAGCTTAGAGGTTGGCACCATATATTTT
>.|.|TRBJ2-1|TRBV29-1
CSVAGLQGSSYNEQFF
TGCAGCGTTGCGGGGTTACAGGGCAGCTCCTACAATGAGCAGTTCTTC
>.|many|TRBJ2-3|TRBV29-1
CSVEGGGVGTDTQYF
TGCAGCGTTGAAGGAGGAGGCGTGGGCACAGATACGCAGTATTTT
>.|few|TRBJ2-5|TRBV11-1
CASSLVWRETQYF
TGTGCCAGCAGCCTGGTCTGGCGAGAGACCCAGTACTTC
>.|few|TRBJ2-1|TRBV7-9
CASSVNEQFF
TGTGCCAGCAGCGTCAATGAGCAGTTCTTC
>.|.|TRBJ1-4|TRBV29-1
CSGGKVGEKLFF
TGCAGCGGGGGAAAGGTCGGTGAAAAACTGTTTTTT
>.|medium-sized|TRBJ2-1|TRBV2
CASSIYNEQFF
TGTGCCAGCAGTATATACAATGAGCAGTTCTTC
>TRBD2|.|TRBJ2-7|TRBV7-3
CASSLRRTSGRNSYEQYF
TGTGCCAGCAGCTTAAGACGGACTAGCGGGCGGAACTCCTACGAGCAGTACTTC
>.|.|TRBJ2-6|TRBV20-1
CSARGLAGGANVLTF
TGCAGTGCTAGAGGGCTAGCTGGTGGGGCCAACGTCCTGACTTTC
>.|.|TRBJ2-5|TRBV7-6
CASSHRVAPGTRETQYF
TGTGCCAGCAGCCATCGCGTGGCTCCGGGAACTCGAGAGACCCAGTACTTC
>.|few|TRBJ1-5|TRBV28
CASSLPDRTQHF
TGTGCCAGCAGTTTACCAGATCGAACCCAGCATTTT
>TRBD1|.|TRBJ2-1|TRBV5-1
CASSLGDRVGDEQFF
TGCGCCAGCAGCTTGGGGGACAGGGTTGGAGATGAGCAGTTCTTC
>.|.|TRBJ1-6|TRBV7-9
CASSLAGRDSPLHF
TGTGCCAGCAGCTTAGCAGGGAGGGATTCACCCCTCCACTTT
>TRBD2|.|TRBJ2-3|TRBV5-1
CASRRLAGPSGGTDTQYF
TGCGCCAGCAGGCGACTAGCGGGTCCCTCCGGGGGCACAGATACGCAGTATTTT
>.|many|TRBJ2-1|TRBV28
CASSPQGSYNEQFF
TGTGCCAGCAGCCCCCAGGGTTCCTACAATGAGCAGTTCTTC
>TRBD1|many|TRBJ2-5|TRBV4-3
CASSEDRAQETQYF
TGCGCCAGCAGTGAGGACAGGGCACAAGAGACCCAGTACTTC
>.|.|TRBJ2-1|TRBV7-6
CASSPAYRVYNEQFF
TGTGCCAGCAGCCCCGCCTACAGGGTTTACAATGAGCAGTTCTTC
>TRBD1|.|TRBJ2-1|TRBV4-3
CASSQEQGADEQFF
TGCGCCAGCAGCCAGGAACAGGGGGCCGATGAGCAGTTCTTC
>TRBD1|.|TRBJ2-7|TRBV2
CASSLQGESYEQYF
TGTGCCAGCAGTCTACAGGGGGAGTCCTACGAGCAGTACTTC
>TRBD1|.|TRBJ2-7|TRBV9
CASSVGPSDRQVEQYF
TGTGCCAGCAGCGTAGGACCGTCGGACAGGCAGGTCGAGCAGTACTTC
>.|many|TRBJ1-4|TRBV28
CASSHQYNSATNEKLFF
TGTGCCAGCAGCCACCAATACAACTCTGCAACTAATGAAAAACTGTTTTTT
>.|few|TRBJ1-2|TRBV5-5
CASTLNLGNYGYTF
TGTGCCAGCACCTTAAACCTGGGTAACTATGGCTACACCTTC
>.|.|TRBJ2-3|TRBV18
CASSPNYNTDTQYF
TGTGCCAGCTCACCTAACTACAACACAGATACGCAGTATTTT
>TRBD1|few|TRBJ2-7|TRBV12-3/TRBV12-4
CASRATGGLSVEQYF
TGTGCCAGCAGGGCGACAGGGGGCTTATCGGTCGAGCAGTACTTC
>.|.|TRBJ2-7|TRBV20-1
CSAREEGRYDEQYF
TGCAGTGCTAGAGAGGAGGGCCGGTATGACGAGCAGTACTTC
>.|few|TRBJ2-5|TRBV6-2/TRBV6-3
CASSYSRGTFGGAPQETQYF
TGTGCCAGCAGTTACTCGAGAGGGACATTCGGCGGGGCCCCACAAGAGACCCAGTACTTC